These 25 T cell receptor beta chains were all obtained from the same sample, sequenced in a study of blood T cell repertoires in COVID-19. Produced via immunoSEQ multiplex PCR; TCRdb's table is partial and in-frame only. This sample yields 250,000 to 350,000 clones, of which 85% to 90% are seen a single time; about 0.8% belongs to the top ten. Material: peripheral blood. Receptors originate from a man aged 25 to 40 with acute or convalescent COVID-19.

The chain joins TRBV5-4 to TRBJ1-4; 8 nucleotides align to TRBD1. Germline V gene sequence: CDR1 SGHNT, CDR2 YYREEE (reference sequence). CDR3 length: 15 residues. Losses at the gene ends were 4 bases for V and 6 bases for J; bases not matched to a gene: 8. CDR3 nucleotides: TGTGCCAGCAGCACACGGACAGGGCGTGATGAAAAACTGTTTTTT. Translated: CASSTRTGRDEKLFF.

Points on this clone: Different DNA sequences within this sample yield the same CDR3. The chain recombines TRBV7-3 with TRBJ1-1; a possible D gene is TRBD1 (6 bases). Germline CDR1 SGHTA, CDR2 FQGTGA. This CDR3 region has 13 residues. With 5 bases removed from V and 1 base from J, the gap between germline ends came to 8 bases. Here the CDR3 reads CASSIQGNTEAFF. The CDR3 bases are TGTGCCAGCAGCATACAGGGGAACACTGAAGCTTTCTTT.

The V call is TRBV5-1, the J call TRBJ1-2; D perhaps matches TRBD1 (5 bases). The length of the CDR3 is 13 residues. In germline, CDR1 is SGHRS, CDR2 YFSETQ. Trimming shortened V by 3 bases and J by 2 bases, and 8 bases separated the two germline ends. CDR3: CASSSDMNYGYTF. The DNA of the CDR3 is TGCGCCAGCAGCTCGGACATGAACTATGGCTACACCTTC. The complete variable domain, with remaining parts taken from reference TRBV5-1 and TRBJ1-2, reads KAGVTQTPRYLIKTRGQQVTLSCSPISGHRSVSWYQQTPGQGLQFLFEYFSETQRNKGNFPGRFSGRQFSNSRSEMNVSTLELGDSALYLCASSSDMNYGYTFGSGTRLTVV.

This chain links TRBV5-1 with TRBJ1-2; possible D gene TRBD1, 6 bases. The CDR3 has 14 amino acids. The V and J ends lost 0 bases and 6 bases respectively, with 12 bases between them. CDR1 is SGHRS, CDR2 YFSETQ, per germline. CDR3 nucleotides: TGCGCCAGCAGCTTGGTAGCAGGGGAAGATGGCTACACCTTC. Translated: CASSLVAGEDGYTF.

V gene TRBV5-4 combines with J gene TRBJ1-2; D is ambiguous. Trimming stripped 1 base from V and 4 bases from J, with 11 bases between. The CDR3 covers 14 residues. The germline CDR1 and CDR2 sequences are SGHNT and YYREEE (reference sequence). The CDR3 coding sequence is TGTGCCAGCAGCTTGAGAAGGGAGGGCTATGGCTACACCTTC. This translates into CASSLRREGYGYTF.

The chain recombines TRBV19 with TRBJ1-5; 7 bases agree with TRBD1. V gave up 3 bases and J gave up 4 bases; unmatched junction bases: 6. Germline CDR1 is LNHDA and CDR2 is SQIVND (reference sequence). The CDR3 length is 15 residues. The CDR3 nucleotides are TGTGCCAGTAGTATGACCCCGGGACAGAATCAGCCCCAGCATTTT. Its translation is CASSMTPGQNQPQHF.

The chain joins TRBV19 to TRBJ2-7, with 7 positions matching TRBD1. This CDR3 has 15 residues. Germline V gene lookup returns CDR1 LNHDA and CDR2 SQIVND (reference sequence). The trim removed 7 bases at V and 3 bases at J, leaving 12 bases unmatched. CDR3 DNA: TGTGCCAGTAAATTCAGGGCAGGGGGTAGCTACGAGCAGTACTTC. Amino acid sequence: CASKFRAGGSYEQYF.

This CDR3 reads CASSQDLRAEQFF. CDR3 DNA sequence: TGTGCCAGCAGCCAAGATCTGAGGGCTGAGCAGTTCTTC. The gene calls are TRBV4-2 and TRBJ2-1, with D tentatively TRBD2 (5 bases). Germline V gives CDR1 LGHNA, CDR2 YNFKEQ. Deletions cut 0 bases from V and 9 bases from J, with 9 bases between. This CDR3 contains 13 residues.

The chain links TRBV20-1 to TRBJ2-7; maybe TRBD2 (6 bases). CDR3 length equals 13 residues. Germline V CDR1 and CDR2: DFQATT, SNEGSKA (reference sequence). V gave up 3 bases and J gave up 4 bases, with 13 bases separating them. CDR3 in DNA: TGCAGTGCTAGTGAGGGGAGGAGGTACGAGCAGTACTTC. It translates to CSASEGRRYEQYF.

The chain joins TRBV10-3 to TRBJ1-1; tentatively, D is TRBD1 (6 bases). The CDR3 consists of 13 residues. The V end lost 10 bases, the J end lost 6 bases, and 18 bases lay between the germline ends. Per germline, CDR1 ENHRY and CDR2 SYGVKD. CDR3 region: CATGSTGPPEAFF. The CDR3, as DNA: TGTGCCACCGGATCAACAGGGCCCCCTGAAGCTTTCTTT.

The rearrangement uses TRBV28 and TRBJ2-5, with TRBD2 matching over 7 bases. Germline loops: CDR1 MDHEN, CDR2 SYDVKM. The V segment lost 4 bases and the J segment 2 bases; nucleotides outside the gene matches: 13. The CDR3 sequence is 17 residues long. CDR3 amino acids: CASSSPRAGVKQETQYF. The DNA for the CDR3 is TGTGCCAGCAGTTCGCCGAGGGCGGGAGTAAAACAAGAGACCCAGTACTTC.

The chain recombines TRBV28 with TRBJ1-2, with D unresolved. The V end lost 3 bases, the J end lost 2 bases, and 4 bases lay between the germline ends. The CDR3 extends over 12 amino acids. CDR1 MDHEN and CDR2 SYDVKM come from the germline V gene. CDR3 nucleotide sequence: TGTGCCAGCAGTTTTCAGAACTATGGCTACACCTTC. This gives the protein CASSFQNYGYTF.

The chain uses TRBV28 and TRBJ1-5; tentatively, D is TRBD1 (5 bases). Germline CDR1 and CDR2: MDHEN and SYDVKM. The CDR3 length is 14 residues. V lost 7 bases, J lost 7 bases, and 17 bases lay in between. The DNA of the CDR3 is TGTGCCAGCACGACTAGGCTGGGGGTGCAGCCCCAGCATTTT. It encodes CASTTRLGVQPQHF. Variable domain in full (rest from reference TRBV28 and TRBJ1-5): DVKVTQSSRYLVKRTGEKVFLECVQDMDHENMFWYRQDPGLGLRLIYFSYDVKMKEKGDIPEGYSVSREKKERFSLILESASTNQTSMYLCASTTRLGVQPQHFGDGTRLSIL.

The chain is built from TRBV5-1 and TRBJ1-2; D possibly corresponds to TRBD1 (5 bases). V lost 4 bases and J lost 6, with 16 bases in between. The CDR3 length is 14 residues. Germline V gene data show CDR1 as SGHRS and CDR2 as YFSETQ. Here the CDR3 DNA reads TGCGCCAGCAGCCCCGGGACTGGGTATCATGGCTACACCTTC. It translates to CASSPGTGYHGYTF.

The chain carries TRBV30 and TRBJ1-2; TRBD1 matches at 7 bases. The V gene's germline CDR1 is GTSNPN and CDR2 SVGIG (reference sequence). The CDR3 sequence is 11 residues long. V trimming: 8 bases; J trimming: 1 base; junction bases outside the gene matches: 1. The CDR3 region is CARQGNYGYTF. The CDR3 DNA reads TGTGCCAGACAGGGTAACTATGGCTACACCTTC.

This sequence joins TRBV28 and TRBJ1-4, with unresolved D. Germline CDR1 and CDR2: MDHEN and SYDVKM. Trimming took 3 bases from V and 3 from J, leaving 11 bases between them. The CDR3 has 15 residues. Written as DNA, the CDR3 is TGTGCCAGCAGTTTGTTGGGAGTAGCTAATGAAAAACTGTTTTTT. This translates into CASSLLGVANEKLFF.

J is TRBJ2-5 and V is TRBV27; the match to TRBD2 covers 7 bases. The germline V gene encodes CDR1 MNHEY and CDR2 SMNVEV (reference sequence). The CDR3 sequence is 19 residues long. V lost 5 bases to trimming and J lost 3 bases; unmatched junction nucleotides: 21. CDR3 loop: CASSPKWTQTGRKEETQYF. The CDR3 coding sequence is TGTGCCAGCAGTCCCAAATGGACTCAAACCGGGAGGAAGGAAGAGACCCAGTACTTC.

This chain links TRBV15 with TRBJ1-5; D unclear. Trimming removed 0 bases from V and 1 base from J, with 13 bases in between. CDR1 LNHNV and CDR2 YYDKDF come from the germline V gene (reference sequence). The CDR3 loop spans 17 amino acids. CDR3 region: CATSRDGLVGSNQPQHF. CDR3 nucleotide sequence: TGTGCCACCAGCAGAGATGGATTGGTGGGCAGCAATCAGCCCCAGCATTTT. Together with reference TRBV15 and TRBJ1-5, the CDR3 gives the full variable domain: DAMVIQNPRYQVTQFGKPVTLSCSQTLNHNVMYWYQQKSSQAPKLLFHYYDKDFNNEADTPDNFQSRRPNTSFCFLDIRSPGLGDTAMYLCATSRDGLVGSNQPQHFGDGTRLSIL.

The chain has TRBV7-9 and TRBJ2-6; 12 bases are shared with TRBD2. The CDR3 runs 18 residues. Germline V gene sequence: CDR1 SEHNR, CDR2 FQNEAQ (reference sequence). V lost 6 bases and J lost 0; bases outside the gene matches: 6. The CDR3 nucleotides are TGTGCCAGCAGGAGGACTAGCGGGGCTAACTCTGGGGCCAACGTCCTGACTTTC. Translation gives CASRRTSGANSGANVLTF.

V gene TRBV19 combines with J gene TRBJ2-1; 7 nucleotides align to TRBD1. With V trimmed by 6 bases and J by 6 bases, 11 bases remained unmatched. The length of the CDR3 is 15 residues. Looked up from germline, CDR1 is LNHDA and CDR2 is SQIVND (reference sequence). CDR3 residues: CASRSDRLPPNEQFF. In nucleotides, the CDR3 is TGTGCCAGTAGGTCGGACAGGCTCCCGCCCAATGAGCAGTTCTTC. Full variable domain (remainder filled in from reference TRBV19 and TRBJ2-1): DGGITQSPKYLFRKEGQNVTLSCEQNLNHDAMYWYRQDPGQGLRLIYYSQIVNDFQKGDIAEGYSVSREKKESFPLTVTSAQKNPTAFYLCASRSDRLPPNEQFFGPGTRLTVL.

This chain links TRBV24-1 with TRBJ2-1, with TRBD1 matching over 12 bases. CDR1 is KGHDR and CDR2 is SFDVKD in the germline V gene. CDR3 length equals 13 residues. J gave up 7 bases and V 8 bases, and 2 bases lay outside the gene matches. CDR3 loop: CATTGQGANEQFF. CDR3 in DNA: TGTGCCACCACGGGACAGGGGGCAAATGAGCAGTTCTTC.

This clone was picked up one time. The V call is TRBV19, the J call TRBJ1-5; D gene ambiguous. The CDR3 is 15 residues long. Germline-derived CDR1 and CDR2 are LNHDA and SQIVND (reference sequence). The germline V and J ends were trimmed by 7 bases and 5 bases, with 18 bases remaining between them. The CDR3 DNA follows: TGTGCCAGTAACGCCGACACCGAGCCTTATCAGCCCCAGCATTTT. It codes for CASNADTEPYQPQHF. The full variable domain, completed using reference TRBV19 and TRBJ1-5, is DGGITQSPKYLFRKEGQNVTLSCEQNLNHDAMYWYRQDPGQGLRLIYYSQIVNDFQKGDIAEGYSVSREKKESFPLTVTSAQKNPTAFYLCASNADTEPYQPQHFGDGTRLSIL.

The count of this clone is one. V usage is TRBV9 and J usage is TRBJ2-5, with D possibly matching TRBD1 (5 bases). Trimming left V 3 bases short and J 3 bases short, with 6 bases between. The CDR3 is 12 residues long. From germline, CDR1 is SGDLS and CDR2 YYNGEE. CDR3 bases: TGTGCCAGCAGCGCAGGGAAAGAGACCCAGTACTTC. Amino acids: CASSAGKETQYF.

The chain is built from TRBV5-1 and TRBJ2-5, with a possible D match to TRBD1 (6 bases). V lost 6 bases and J lost 5, with 17 bases in between. Per the germline V gene, CDR1 is SGHRS and CDR2 is YFSETQ. The CDR3 consists of 14 residues. CDR3 residues: CASKDSSSRETQYF. The CDR3, as DNA: TGCGCCAGCAAGGACAGCAGCAGCCGGGAGACCCAGTACTTC.

This chain links TRBV6-2 or TRBV6-3 with TRBJ2-1; the D is unclear. Germline CDR1 MNHEY, CDR2 SVGEGT. The V and J ends lost 6 bases and 1 base respectively, with 13 bases between them. The CDR3 is 15 residues long. The CDR3 loop reads CASSSPSSSYNEQFF. The CDR3 DNA sequence: TGTGCCAGCAGCTCTCCGAGCTCTTCCTACAATGAGCAGTTCTTC.